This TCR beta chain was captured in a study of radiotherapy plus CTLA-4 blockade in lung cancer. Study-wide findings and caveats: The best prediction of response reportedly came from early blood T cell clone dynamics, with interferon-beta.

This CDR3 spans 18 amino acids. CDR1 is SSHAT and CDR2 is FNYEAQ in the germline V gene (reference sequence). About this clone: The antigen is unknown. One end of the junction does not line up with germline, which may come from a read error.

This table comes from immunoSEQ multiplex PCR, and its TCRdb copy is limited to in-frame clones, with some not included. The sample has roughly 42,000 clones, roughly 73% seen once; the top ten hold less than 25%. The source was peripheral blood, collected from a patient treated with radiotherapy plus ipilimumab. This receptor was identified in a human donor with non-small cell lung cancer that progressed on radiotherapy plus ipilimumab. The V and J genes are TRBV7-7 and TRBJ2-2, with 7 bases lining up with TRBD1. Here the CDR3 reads CASSLGTPGQANTGELFF. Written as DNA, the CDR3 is TGTGCTAGCAGCTTAGGAACCCCCGGACAGGCTAACACCGGGGAGCTGTTTTTT.